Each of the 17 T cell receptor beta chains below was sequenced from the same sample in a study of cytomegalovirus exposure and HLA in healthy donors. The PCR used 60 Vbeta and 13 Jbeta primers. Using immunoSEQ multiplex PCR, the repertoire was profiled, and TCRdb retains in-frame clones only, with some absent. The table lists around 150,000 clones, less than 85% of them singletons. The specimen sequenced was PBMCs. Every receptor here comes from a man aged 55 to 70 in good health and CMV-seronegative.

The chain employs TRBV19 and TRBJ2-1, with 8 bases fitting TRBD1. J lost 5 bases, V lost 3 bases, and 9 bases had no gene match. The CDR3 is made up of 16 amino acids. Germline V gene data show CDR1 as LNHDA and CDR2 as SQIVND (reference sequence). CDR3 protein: CASSIWAGGENNEQFF. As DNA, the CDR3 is TGTGCCAGTAGTATTTGGGCAGGGGGCGAGAACAATGAGCAGTTCTTC. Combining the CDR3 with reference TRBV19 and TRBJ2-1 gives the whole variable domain DGGITQSPKYLFRKEGQNVTLSCEQNLNHDAMYWYRQDPGQGLRLIYYSQIVNDFQKGDIAEGYSVSREKKESFPLTVTSAQKNPTAFYLCASSIWAGGENNEQFFGPGTRLTVL.

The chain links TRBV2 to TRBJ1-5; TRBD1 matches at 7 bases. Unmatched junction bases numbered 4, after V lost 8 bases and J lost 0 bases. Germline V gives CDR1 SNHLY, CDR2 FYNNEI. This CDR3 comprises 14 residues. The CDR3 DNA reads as TGTGCCAGCGAGGGACAGTATAGCAATCAGCCCCAGCATTTT. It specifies CASEGQYSNQPQHF.

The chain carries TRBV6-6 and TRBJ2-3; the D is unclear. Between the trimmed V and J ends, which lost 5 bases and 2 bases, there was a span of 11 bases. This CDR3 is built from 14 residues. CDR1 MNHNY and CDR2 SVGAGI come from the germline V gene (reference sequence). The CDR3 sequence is CASSPIGSTDTQYF. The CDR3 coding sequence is TGTGCCAGCAGTCCCATCGGTTCCACAGATACGCAGTATTTT.

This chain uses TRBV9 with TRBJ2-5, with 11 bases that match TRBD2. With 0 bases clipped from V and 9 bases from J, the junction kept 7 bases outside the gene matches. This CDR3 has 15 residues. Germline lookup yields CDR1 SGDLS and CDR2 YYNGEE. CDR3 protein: CASSVDSSGGMAQYF. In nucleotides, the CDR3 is TGTGCCAGCAGCGTAGATTCTAGCGGGGGGATGGCCCAGTACTTC.

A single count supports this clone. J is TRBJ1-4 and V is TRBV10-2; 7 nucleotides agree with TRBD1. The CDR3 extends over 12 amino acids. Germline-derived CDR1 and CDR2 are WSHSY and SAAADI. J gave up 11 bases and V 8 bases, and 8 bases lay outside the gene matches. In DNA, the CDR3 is TGCGCCAGCGCAGGGCGGGGACAGAAACTGTTTTTT. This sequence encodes CASAGRGQKLFF.

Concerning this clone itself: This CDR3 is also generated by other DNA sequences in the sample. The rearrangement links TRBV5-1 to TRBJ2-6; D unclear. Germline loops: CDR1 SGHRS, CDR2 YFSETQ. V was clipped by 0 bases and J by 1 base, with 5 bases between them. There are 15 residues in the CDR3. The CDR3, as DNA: TGCGCCAGCAGCTTGGGAGGTTCTGGGGCCAACGTCCTGACTTTC. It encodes CASSLGGSGANVLTF.

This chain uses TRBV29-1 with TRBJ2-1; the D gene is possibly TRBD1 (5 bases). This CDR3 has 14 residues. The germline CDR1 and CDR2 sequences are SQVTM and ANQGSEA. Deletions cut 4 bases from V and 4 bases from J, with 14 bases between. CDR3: CSVAPGKGYNEQFF. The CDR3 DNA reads TGCAGCGTTGCCCCAGGGAAAGGGTACAATGAGCAGTTCTTC.

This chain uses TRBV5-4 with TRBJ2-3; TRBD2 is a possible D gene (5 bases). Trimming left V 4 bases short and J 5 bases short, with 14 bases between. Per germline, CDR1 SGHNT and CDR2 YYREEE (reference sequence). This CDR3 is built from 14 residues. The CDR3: CASSAPRAGDTQYF. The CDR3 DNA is TGTGCCAGCAGCGCCCCAAGGGCGGGAGATACGCAGTATTTT.

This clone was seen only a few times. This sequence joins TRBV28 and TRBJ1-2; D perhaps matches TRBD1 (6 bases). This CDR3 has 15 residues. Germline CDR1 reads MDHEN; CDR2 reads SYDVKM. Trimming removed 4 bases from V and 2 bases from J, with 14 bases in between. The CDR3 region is CASSSNRVLNYGYTF. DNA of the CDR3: TGTGCCAGCAGTTCCAACAGGGTATTGAACTATGGCTACACCTTC.

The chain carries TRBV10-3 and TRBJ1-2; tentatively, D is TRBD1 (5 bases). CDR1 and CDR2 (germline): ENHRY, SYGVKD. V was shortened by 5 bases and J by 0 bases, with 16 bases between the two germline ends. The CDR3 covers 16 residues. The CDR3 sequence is CAISSREGPTNYGYTF. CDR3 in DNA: TGTGCCATCAGTTCGAGGGAGGGGCCCACTAACTATGGCTACACCTTC.

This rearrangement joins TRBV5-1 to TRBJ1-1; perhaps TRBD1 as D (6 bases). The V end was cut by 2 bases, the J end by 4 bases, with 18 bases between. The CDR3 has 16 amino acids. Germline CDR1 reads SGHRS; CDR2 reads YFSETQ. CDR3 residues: CASSFGEGHIPTEAFF. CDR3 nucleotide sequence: TGCGCCAGCAGCTTTGGGGAGGGACACATCCCCACTGAAGCTTTCTTT.

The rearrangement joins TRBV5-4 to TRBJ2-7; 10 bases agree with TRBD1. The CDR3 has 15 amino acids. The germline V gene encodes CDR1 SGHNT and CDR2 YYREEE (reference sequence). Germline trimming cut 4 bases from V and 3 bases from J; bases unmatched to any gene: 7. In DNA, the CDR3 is TGTGCCAGCAGCCCCGGGACAGGGGCTTTCTACGAGCAGTACTTC. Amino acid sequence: CASSPGTGAFYEQYF.

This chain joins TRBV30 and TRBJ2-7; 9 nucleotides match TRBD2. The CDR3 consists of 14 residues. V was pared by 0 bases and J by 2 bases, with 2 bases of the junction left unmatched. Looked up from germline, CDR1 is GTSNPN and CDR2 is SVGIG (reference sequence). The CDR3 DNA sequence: TGTGCCTGGAGTGTAGCTAGCGGGGCCTACGAGCAGTACTTC. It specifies CAWSVASGAYEQYF.

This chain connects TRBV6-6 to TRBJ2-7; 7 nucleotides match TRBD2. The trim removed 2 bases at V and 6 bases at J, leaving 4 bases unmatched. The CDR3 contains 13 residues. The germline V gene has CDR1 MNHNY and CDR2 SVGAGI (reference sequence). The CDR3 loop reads CASSYSGESEQYF. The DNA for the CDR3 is TGTGCCAGCAGTTACAGCGGGGAGAGCGAGCAGTACTTC.

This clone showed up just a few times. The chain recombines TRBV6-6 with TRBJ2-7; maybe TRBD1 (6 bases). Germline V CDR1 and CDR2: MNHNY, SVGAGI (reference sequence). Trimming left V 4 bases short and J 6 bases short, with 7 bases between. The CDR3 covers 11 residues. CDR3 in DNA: TGTGCCAGCAGTTCAGGGGTCGAGCAGTACTTC. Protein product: CASSSGVEQYF.

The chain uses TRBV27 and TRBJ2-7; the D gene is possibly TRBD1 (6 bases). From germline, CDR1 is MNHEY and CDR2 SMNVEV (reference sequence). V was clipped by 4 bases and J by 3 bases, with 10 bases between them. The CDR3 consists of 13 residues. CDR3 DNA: TGTGCCAGCAGTTCATACAGGGTCTACGAGCAGTACTTC. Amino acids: CASSSYRVYEQYF.

The CDR3 sequence is CASRVQQGFTDTQYF. In nucleotides, the CDR3 is TGTGCCAGTAGAGTCCAACAGGGTTTCACAGATACGCAGTATTTT. The rearrangement links TRBV19 to TRBJ2-3, with TRBD1 as a possible D gene (6 bases). The CDR3 spans 15 residues. V gave up 6 bases and J gave up 2 bases, with 15 bases separating them. Germline lookup yields CDR1 LNHDA and CDR2 SQIVND (reference sequence).